The 27 T cell receptor beta chains reported below all come from one sample, sequenced in a study of beta chain features in type 1 diabetes. All of the isolated RNA was reverse transcribed, so expressed TCRB transcripts were sequenced. Generated by immunoSEQ multiplex PCR, the TCRdb table keeps only in-frame clones and is missing some. The table lists about 270,000 clones, 13% to 15% of them singletons. Sequenced: naive CD4+ T cells from blood. The receptors were sampled from a woman between 40 and 55 years old in good health.

This clone was observed a handful of times. The V gene is TRBV5-1, the J gene TRBJ2-5; 12 bases agree with TRBD2. V lost 3 bases and J lost 2; bases outside the gene matches: 5. The germline V gene has CDR1 SGHRS and CDR2 YFSETQ. The CDR3 is 16 residues long. This chain's CDR3 is CASSSGLAGSQETQYF. The CDR3 coding sequence is TGCGCCAGCAGCTCGGGACTAGCGGGTTCTCAAGAGACCCAGTACTTC.

The chain links TRBV5-1 to TRBJ1-2; TRBD1 might be the D (5 bases). The CDR3 covers 15 residues. V lost 1 base and J 5 bases, leaving 15 bases between the germline ends. Germline lookup yields CDR1 SGHRS and CDR2 YFSETQ. In DNA, the CDR3 is TGCGCCAGCAGCTTGACAGGAAGAGAACTGTATGGCTACACCTTC. Its protein is CASSLTGRELYGYTF.

This clone has a handful of counts. This chain uses TRBV9 with TRBJ2-3; 11 nucleotides match TRBD2. CDR3 length: 16 amino acids. Germline V gene lookup returns CDR1 SGDLS and CDR2 YYNGEE. The trim removed 3 bases at V and 3 bases at J, leaving 6 bases unmatched. CDR3 sequence: CASSALAGGQTDTQYF. CDR3 nucleotides: TGTGCCAGCAGCGCTCTAGCGGGGGGACAAACAGATACGCAGTATTTT. The whole variable domain, filled in from reference TRBV9 and TRBJ2-3, reads DSGVTQTPKHLITATGQRVTLRCSPRSGDLSVYWYQQSLDQGLQFLIQYYNGEERAKGNILERFSAQQFPDLHSELNLSSLELGDSALYFCASSALAGGQTDTQYFGPGTRLTVL.

This clone turned up a few times. This sequence joins TRBV14 and TRBJ2-7, with 10 positions matching TRBD2. Germline V gives CDR1 SGHDN, CDR2 FVKESK. This CDR3 comprises 14 residues. J gave up 6 bases and V 1 base, and 3 bases lay outside the gene matches. The CDR3 loop reads CASSQVAGGLEQYF. The CDR3, as DNA: TGTGCCAGCAGCCAAGTAGCGGGGGGCCTCGAGCAGTACTTC.

V usage is TRBV12-5 and J usage is TRBJ2-6; the D gene is possibly TRBD1 (6 bases). CDR3 length: 15 residues. Germline values: CDR1 LGHNT, CDR2 FRNRAP. Deletions cut 1 base from V and 2 bases from J, with 6 bases between. CDR3 region: CASGLDRAGANVLTF. The CDR3 DNA reads as TGTGCTAGTGGTTTGGACAGGGCTGGGGCCAACGTCCTGACTTTC. The whole variable domain, remainder taken from reference TRBV12-5 and TRBJ2-6, is DARVTQTPRHKVTEMGQEVTMRCQPILGHNTVFWYRQTMMQGLELLAYFRNRAPLDDSGMPKDRFSAEMPDATLATLKIQPSEPRDSAVYFCASGLDRAGANVLTFGAGSRLTVL.

The chain joins TRBV5-4 to TRBJ1-5; no firm D call. Trimming pared 2 bases from V and 5 bases from J, leaving 8 bases between. The length of the CDR3 is 13 residues. Germline V lookup: CDR1 SGHNT, CDR2 YYREEE (reference sequence). This CDR3 is CASSFGEDQPQHF. CDR3 sequence (DNA): TGTGCCAGCAGCTTTGGGGAGGATCAGCCCCAGCATTTT.

The chain has TRBV6-5 and TRBJ1-4; weak D call: TRBD1 (5 bases). V lost 5 bases, J lost 3 bases, and 7 bases lay in between. Germline assignment: CDR1 MNHEY and CDR2 SVGAGI. The CDR3 length is 13 residues. The CDR3 region is CASSDRPNEKLFF. The CDR3 nucleotides are TGTGCCAGCAGTGACAGACCTAATGAAAAACTGTTTTTT.

This clone has a handful of counts. The chain combines TRBV19 with TRBJ2-1, with 8 bases matching TRBD1. Trimming took 5 bases from V and 7 from J; bases not matched to a gene: 13. The CDR3 extends over 16 amino acids. Germline-derived CDR1 and CDR2 are LNHDA and SQIVND (reference sequence). The DNA of the CDR3 is TGTGCCAGTAGTCTTTTTGGACAGGGCATGGGGAATGAGCAGTTCTTC. Protein: CASSLFGQGMGNEQFF.

This clone showed up just a few times. The chain employs TRBV7-9 and TRBJ2-3, with TRBD2 matching 12 bases. With V trimmed by 5 bases and J by 11 bases, 5 bases remained unmatched. The CDR3 totals 13 residues. The germline gives CDR1 SEHNR, CDR2 FQNEAQ (reference sequence). CDR3 residues: CASSLPLAGGQYF. As DNA, the CDR3 is TGTGCCAGCAGCCTCCCACTAGCGGGGGGGCAGTATTTT.

This clone was detected only a few times. The V call is TRBV7-9, the J call TRBJ2-5, with 8 bases lining up with TRBD2. Germline CDR1 is SEHNR and CDR2 is FQNEAQ (reference sequence). V shed 6 bases, J shed 5 bases, and the junction held 14 bases outside the gene matches. The CDR3 is made up of 16 amino acids. The CDR3 DNA reads TGTGCCAGCAGACCCCCTTGGCGGGGGGTTGGGGAGACCCAGTACTTC. As protein: CASRPPWRGVGETQYF.

V gene TRBV5-1 combines with J gene TRBJ2-7; 7 bases are shared with TRBD1. After removal of 4 bases from V and 1 base from J, the junction contained 5 bases not matched to a gene. The CDR3 has 14 amino acids. Germline values: CDR1 SGHRS, CDR2 YFSETQ. Here the CDR3 reads CASSGTQGSYEQYF. Written as DNA, the CDR3 is TGCGCCAGCAGCGGGACACAGGGGTCCTACGAGCAGTACTTC. Combining the CDR3 with reference TRBV5-1 and TRBJ2-7 gives the whole variable domain KAGVTQTPRYLIKTRGQQVTLSCSPISGHRSVSWYQQTPGQGLQFLFEYFSETQRNKGNFPGRFSGRQFSNSRSEMNVSTLELGDSALYLCASSGTQGSYEQYFGPGTRLTVT.

V and J are TRBV7-2 and TRBJ2-3, with D perhaps matching TRBD1 (5 bases). The CDR3 extends over 17 amino acids. Between the trimmed V and J ends, which lost 0 bases and 2 bases, there was a span of 15 bases. Germline assignment: CDR1 SGHTA and CDR2 FQGNSA. In nucleotides, the CDR3 is TGTGCCAGCAGCTTAGCAGGGGTCCCACTTTACACAGATACGCAGTATTTT. This encodes CASSLAGVPLYTDTQYF. Complete variable domain (other parts from reference TRBV7-2 and TRBJ2-3): GAGVSQSPSNKVTEKGKDVELRCDPISGHTALYWYRQSLGQGLEFLIYFQGNSAPDKSGLPSDRFSAERTGGSVSTLTIQRTQQEDSAVYLCASSLAGVPLYTDTQYFGPGTRLTVL.

J is TRBJ2-3 and V is TRBV19, with a weak D call TRBD2 (5 bases). Trimming took off 7 bases at V and 5 bases at J, with 22 bases between the two ends. CDR3 length equals 16 residues. Germline assignment: CDR1 LNHDA and CDR2 SQIVND (reference sequence). The chain's CDR3 is CASNPRGPPGGDTQYF. Here the CDR3 DNA reads TGTGCCAGTAACCCCCGGGGTCCCCCCGGTGGAGATACGCAGTATTTT.

This clone has a handful of counts. The J gene is TRBJ2-1, the V gene TRBV12-5; 9 bases fit TRBD1. Germline loops: CDR1 LGHNT, CDR2 FRNRAP. There are 17 residues in the CDR3. J was trimmed by 1 base and V by 5 bases; bases with no gene match: 9. The CDR3 bases are TGTGCTAGTGGTGCCGGACAGGGGACAGGGTCCTACAATGAGCAGTTCTTC. This codes for CASGAGQGTGSYNEQFF.

The table lists this clone with a few counts. The V gene is TRBV5-6, the J gene TRBJ2-7; TRBD2 agrees at 9 bases. Trimming cost V 1 base and J 2 bases; bases outside gene matches: 7. Germline loops: CDR1 SGHDT, CDR2 YYEEEE. The CDR3 extends over 16 amino acids. DNA of the CDR3: TGTGCCAGCAGCTTGCTGGGAGGCGGGGGGGCCTACGAGCAGTACTTC. It is translated as CASSLLGGGGAYEQYF.

The rearrangement joins TRBV5-1 to TRBJ1-4, with D possibly matching TRBD1 (6 bases). The germline V gene has CDR1 SGHRS and CDR2 YFSETQ. V gave up 0 bases and J gave up 7 bases, with 7 bases separating them. This CDR3 spans 13 amino acids. The CDR3 spells CASSLDRVEKLFF. CDR3 in DNA: TGCGCCAGCAGCTTGGACAGGGTTGAAAAACTGTTTTTT.

There are a few counts of this clone. This chain connects TRBV18 to TRBJ1-2; TRBD1 aligns across 8 bases. Germline CDR1 reads KGHSH; CDR2 reads LQKENI. V was clipped by 10 bases and J by 2 bases; unmatched bases: 18. The CDR3 totals 17 residues. The CDR3 sequence: CATRGGTSGGPNYGYTF. CDR3 bases: TGTGCCACCCGCGGGGGTACATCAGGGGGCCCCAACTATGGCTACACCTTC.

The genes are TRBV10-3 and TRBJ2-7, with D possibly matching TRBD1 (5 bases). Germline CDR1 reads ENHRY; CDR2 reads SYGVKD. The CDR3 length is 13 residues. The ends were cut back, 0 bases at V and 5 bases at J, with 8 bases in the middle. The CDR3 here is CAISESNRHEQYF. The CDR3, as DNA: TGTGCCATCAGTGAGTCGAACAGGCACGAGCAGTACTTC.

This rearrangement joins TRBV18 to TRBJ2-3; D is perhaps TRBD2 (5 bases). Looked up from germline, CDR1 is KGHSH and CDR2 is LQKENI. CDR3 length equals 16 residues. V was clipped by 1 base and J by 1 base, with 12 bases between them. The CDR3 region has the DNA TGTGCCAGCTCACCACGGAGGACTGCCCGCACAGATACGCAGTATTTT. Translation gives CASSPRRTARTDTQYF.

Only a few counts were recorded for this clone. The rearrangement joins TRBV25-1 to TRBJ2-7; D gene uncertain. In germline, CDR1 is MGHDK, CDR2 SYGVNS. Trimming cost V 5 bases and J 0 bases, with 5 bases left between them. CDR3 length: 12 residues. This CDR3 is CASSTFSYEQYF. The CDR3, as DNA: TGTGCCAGCAGTACTTTCTCCTACGAGCAGTACTTC.

This clone was observed a handful of times. This chain joins TRBV11-2 and TRBJ2-1; 13 bases align to TRBD2. V was clipped by 5 bases and J by 6 bases; unmatched bases: 7. Germline V CDR1 and CDR2: SGHAT, FQNNGV. The CDR3 covers 16 residues. The CDR3 DNA sequence: TGTGCCAGCAGCCCTACCGGGACTAGCGGGGCCAATGAGCAGTTCTTC. Translated: CASSPTGTSGANEQFF.

V and J are TRBV12-5 and TRBJ2-5, with D possibly matching TRBD2 (5 bases). CDR3 size: 14 residues. Trimming cost V 7 bases and J 2 bases, with 14 bases left between them. Germline V lookup: CDR1 LGHNT, CDR2 FRNRAP. CDR3 coding DNA: TGTGCTAGTGCTCCCCATTCGGGACAAGAGACCCAGTACTTC. It yields the protein CASAPHSGQETQYF. The whole variable domain, remainder taken from reference TRBV12-5 and TRBJ2-5, is DARVTQTPRHKVTEMGQEVTMRCQPILGHNTVFWYRQTMMQGLELLAYFRNRAPLDDSGMPKDRFSAEMPDATLATLKIQPSEPRDSAVYFCASAPHSGQETQYFGPGTRLLVL.

This clone was detected a few times. The J gene is TRBJ2-7, the V gene TRBV7-2; D uncertain. The CDR3 covers 11 residues. Trimming took off 6 bases at V and 2 bases at J, with 5 bases between the two ends. Looked up from germline, CDR1 is SGHTA and CDR2 is FQGNSA. CDR3 residues: CASSLTYEQYF. CDR3 DNA: TGTGCCAGCAGTCTAACCTACGAGCAGTACTTC.

This rearrangement joins TRBV5-1 to TRBJ2-5, with 9 bases matching TRBD2. Germline V gene data show CDR1 as SGHRS and CDR2 as YFSETQ. The junction had 6 bases not matched to a gene; V was cut back by 5 bases and J by 4 bases. The CDR3 length is 14 residues. Here the CDR3 DNA reads TGCGCCAGCAGTTCCGGGACTAGCTTAGAGACCCAGTACTTC. This translates into CASSSGTSLETQYF. Filled out from reference TRBV5-1 and TRBJ2-5, the complete variable domain reads KAGVTQTPRYLIKTRGQQVTLSCSPISGHRSVSWYQQTPGQGLQFLFEYFSETQRNKGNFPGRFSGRQFSNSRSEMNVSTLELGDSALYLCASSSGTSLETQYFGPGTRLLVL.

In this sample, this clone turned up a few times. The chain has TRBV5-1 and TRBJ1-2; D is undetermined. The CDR3 runs to 14 residues. Trimming cost V 1 base and J 4 bases, with 11 bases left between them. Germline V gives CDR1 SGHRS, CDR2 YFSETQ. CDR3 protein: CASSLTGFGYGYTF. CDR3 nucleotide sequence: TGCGCCAGCAGCTTGACGGGGTTTGGCTATGGCTACACCTTC.

A remark on this clone: This same CDR3 is encoded by further DNA sequences in the sample. V is TRBV18 and J is TRBJ1-1, with D unclear. V lost 0 bases and J 0 bases, leaving 8 bases between the germline ends. Germline V gives CDR1 KGHSH, CDR2 LQKENI. This CDR3 has 15 amino acids. The CDR3 loop reads CASSPPIAMNTEAFF. The CDR3 nucleotides read TGTGCCAGCTCACCACCGATAGCGATGAACACTGAAGCTTTCTTT.

The chain carries TRBV10-3 and TRBJ2-3; 14 nucleotides align to TRBD2. Germline V lookup: CDR1 ENHRY, CDR2 SYGVKD. The CDR3 covers 15 residues. V gave up 10 bases and J gave up 3 bases; unmatched junction bases: 6. The CDR3 loop reads CATKGLAGETDTQYF. The CDR3 DNA reads TGTGCCACCAAGGGACTAGCGGGGGAAACAGATACGCAGTATTTT.